This note documents a single T cell receptor (beta chain) sequence. The antigen is not known. Genomic DNA from each subset was divided evenly over several immunoSEQ plates. Assay used: immunoSEQ multiplex PCR; TCRdb lists only in-frame clones, some missing. The sample carries about 2.1 million clones, roughly 93% recorded once. This sample was included in a study of shared clonotypes between healthy human individuals. Whole-study findings and limits: Among the subsets, naive ones generally showed larger estimated richness than memory ones.

Terminally differentiated effector memory CD45RA+ cells were excluded from the naive CD8 cells, which were CD45RO-negative and positively selected for CCR7. The V and J ends lost 4 bases and 6 bases respectively, with 14 bases between them. Germline assignment: CDR1 LGHNA and CDR2 YNFKEQ. This CDR3 contains 14 residues. Sample: naive CD8+ T cells from PBMCs. This clonotype was sampled from a man in his late teens or twenties in good health. Some clones in this sample may be carry-over from other donors' samples. J is TRBJ2-3 and V is TRBV4-2; D unresolved. The CDR3, as DNA: TGTGCCAGCAGCCTTCGGTCCTCAAAGGATACGCAGTATTTT. It codes for CASSLRSSKDTQYF.